The entry that follows covers one TCR beta chain sequence. This sample is drawn from a study of blood T cell repertoires in COVID-19. About the research overall: Collection of acute and convalescent COVID-19 samples took place in the United States, Italy and Spain. PBMCs, B-cell-depleted T cells, or T cells provided the cDNA or gDNA that made up the material.

J was trimmed by 3 bases and V by 1 base; bases with no gene match: 0. The CDR3 spans 14 residues. Germline V gene lookup returns CDR1 MGHRA and CDR2 YSYEKL. In the authors' workflow: It was from reference gene primer amplification that nucleated cell counts were estimated. This table comes from immunoSEQ multiplex PCR, and its TCRdb copy is limited to in-frame clones, with some not included. V, J and clone size were drawn from that table, and D and trimming were deduced from the DNA. Here the sample spans hundreds of thousands of clones, around 90% being singletons. The chain has TRBV4-1 and TRBJ2-7, with TRBD1 identical over 10 bases. The sequence was collected from a woman between 40 and 55 years old with COVID-19, enrolled during active disease. The specimen sequenced was peripheral blood. CDR3 DNA: TGCGCCAGCAGCCAAGGGGACAGGGGCTACGAGCAGTACTTC. This gives the protein CASSQGDRGYEQYF.